The 21 T cell receptor beta chains below come from one sample, sequenced in a study of shared clonotypes between healthy human individuals. Profiled with immunoSEQ multiplex PCR; TCRdb holds only in-frame clones, not every one. The sample carries more than 2 million clones, 85% to 95% recorded once. The sample was naive CD4+ T cells sorted from blood. As to subset: CD45RA+ positively selected. All receptors derive from a man between 18 and 29 years old in good health.

This chain uses TRBV11-3 with TRBJ2-2; 12 bases line up with TRBD2. The trim removed 3 bases at V and 8 bases at J, leaving 7 bases unmatched. Germline CDR1 and CDR2: SGHNT and YENEEA. The CDR3 consists of 16 residues. The CDR3 DNA is TGTGCCAGCAGCTTCGTGACTAGCGGGGGTTTAGGGGAGCTGTTTTTT. As protein: CASSFVTSGGLGELFF.

The gene calls are TRBV9 and TRBJ2-7; D may be TRBD1 or TRBD2 (5 bases each). The CDR3 consists of 17 residues. V lost 4 bases, J lost 7 bases, and 27 bases lay in between. Per germline, CDR1 SGDLS and CDR2 YYNGEE. Here the CDR3 reads CASSPRGPTLGGSEQYF. The CDR3 coding sequence is TGTGCCAGCAGCCCCCGGGGACCTACTTTGGGTGGGTCGGAGCAGTACTTC.

This chain joins TRBV6-5 and TRBJ2-2, with D possibly matching TRBD2 (6 bases). This CDR3 comprises 14 residues. The V gene's germline CDR1 is MNHEY and CDR2 SVGAGI. V dropped 0 bases and J dropped 4 bases, with 6 bases sitting between them. The chain's CDR3 is CASSYSTSTGELFF. For the CDR3, the DNA is TGTGCCAGCAGTTACTCGACTAGCACCGGGGAGCTGTTTTTT.

J is TRBJ2-2 and V is TRBV5-1; D assignment may be TRBD1 or TRBD2 (5 bases each). The CDR3 extends over 15 amino acids. The V end was cut by 2 bases, the J end by 1 base, with 9 bases between. CDR1 and CDR2 from the germline V gene are SGHRS and YFSETQ. The DNA of the CDR3 is TGCGCCAGCAGCTTTGGGACGGTGAACACCGGGGAGCTGTTTTTT. It translates to CASSFGTVNTGELFF.

The V call is TRBV5-1, the J call TRBJ2-7, with TRBD1 as a possible D gene (6 bases). V was cut by 0 bases and J by 3 bases, with 10 bases left in between. This CDR3 has 14 residues. The germline V gene has CDR1 SGHRS and CDR2 YFSETQ. The CDR3 spells CASSLDDRIYEQYF. The CDR3 DNA follows: TGCGCCAGCAGCTTGGACGACAGGATCTACGAGCAGTACTTC.

The chain joins TRBV2 to TRBJ2-2; TRBD1 agrees at 8 bases. CDR3 size: 15 residues. Trimming took 6 bases from V and 3 from J; bases not matched to a gene: 6. Germline V gene lookup returns CDR1 SNHLY and CDR2 FYNNEI. The CDR3 reads CASRADRAYTGELFF. CDR3 nucleotides: TGTGCCAGCAGGGCGGACAGGGCCTACACCGGGGAGCTGTTTTTT.

The genes are TRBV5-4 and TRBJ1-6; 12 nucleotides line up with TRBD1. Germline V CDR1 and CDR2: SGHNT, YYREEE (reference sequence). J gave up 0 bases and V 0 bases, and 4 bases lay outside the gene matches. This CDR3 comprises 19 residues. In DNA form, the CDR3 reads TGTGCCAGCAGCTTGGTAGGGACAGGGGGCCGCTCCTATAATTCACCCCTCCACTTT. This gives the protein CASSLVGTGGRSYNSPLHF.

The chain combines TRBV5-3 with TRBJ2-6, with D tentatively TRBD1 (6 bases). TRBV5-3 counts as an open reading frame of uncertain function. The CDR3 spans 8 residues. The V and J ends lost 7 bases and 17 bases respectively, with 7 bases between them. CDR3 in amino acids: CARPGVTF. The CDR3 region has the DNA TGTGCCAGACCAGGGGTGACTTTC.

The chain employs TRBV10-3 and TRBJ2-2; the match to TRBD2 covers 13 bases. The CDR3 runs 17 residues. V shed 7 bases, J shed 0 bases, and the junction held 5 bases outside the gene matches. Per the germline V gene, CDR1 is ENHRY and CDR2 is SYGVKD. Here the CDR3 DNA reads TGTGCCATCACTGCCACTAGCGGGGGGGCGAACACCGGGGAGCTGTTTTTT. Translation: CAITATSGGANTGELFF.

This chain joins TRBV5-1 and TRBJ2-5; D ambiguous. The CDR3 is 15 amino acids. The V gene lost 2 bases and the J gene lost 6 bases, with 17 bases spanning the gap. The germline gives CDR1 SGHRS, CDR2 YFSETQ. Here the CDR3 reads CASSLIPLDEKTQYF. The CDR3 DNA reads as TGCGCCAGCAGCTTAATTCCCCTCGATGAGAAGACCCAGTACTTC.

V and J are TRBV6-5 and TRBJ2-3, with a possible D match to TRBD1 (5 bases). This CDR3 is 15 amino acids long. In germline, CDR1 is MNHEY, CDR2 SVGAGI. V was shortened by 6 bases and J by 0 bases, with 13 bases between the two germline ends. The CDR3 bases are TGTGCCAGCAGACCCGACAGAACTAGCACAGATACGCAGTATTTT. The encoded protein is CASRPDRTSTDTQYF.

This clone was detected only once. V and J are TRBV11-2 and TRBJ2-3, with a tentative D call TRBD1 (6 bases). V was clipped by 1 base and J by 1 base, with 9 bases between them. Germline V gene sequence: CDR1 SGHAT, CDR2 FQNNGV. The CDR3 is 15 amino acids. The CDR3 DNA is TGTGCCAGCAGCTTAGCAGGGGCGGGCACAGATACGCAGTATTTT. The encoded protein is CASSLAGAGTDTQYF.

This clone was seen a single time. The genes are TRBV11-3 and TRBJ2-2, with 9 nucleotides matching TRBD1. The germline V gene encodes CDR1 SGHNT and CDR2 YENEEA. J gave up 5 bases and V 3 bases, and 7 bases lay outside the gene matches. This CDR3 spans 16 amino acids. DNA of the CDR3: TGTGCCAGCAGCTTCACCGGGACAGGGCGGACCGGGGAGCTGTTTTTT. Protein product: CASSFTGTGRTGELFF.

The chain links TRBV7-2 to TRBJ2-5; TRBD1 matches 8 bases. Trimming removed 4 bases from V and 4 bases from J; junction bases left unmatched: 8. CDR1 is SGHTA, CDR2 FQGNSA, per germline. The CDR3 loop spans 15 amino acids. CDR3 sequence reads: CASSSLAGTGETQYF. CDR3 DNA: TGTGCCAGCAGCTCTCTGGCCGGGACAGGAGAGACCCAGTACTTC.

This rearrangement joins TRBV6-5 to TRBJ1-2; D is uncertain. Trimming stripped 6 bases from V and 7 bases from J, with 9 bases between. The CDR3 totals 11 residues. Per the germline V gene, CDR1 is MNHEY and CDR2 is SVGAGI. The CDR3 region has the DNA TGTGCCAGCAGCTTCGGCTTTGGCTACACCTTC. This translates into CASSFGFGYTF.

J is TRBJ2-7 and V is TRBV10-3; the match to TRBD2 covers 7 bases. The CDR3 sequence is 18 residues long. CDR1 ENHRY and CDR2 SYGVKD come from the germline V gene. The junction had 15 bases not matched to a gene; V was cut back by 3 bases and J by 1 base. The CDR3 DNA reads as TGTGCCATCAGTGATTTAATTGGGGGGGATAGGGCTTCCTACGAGCAGTACTTC. This sequence encodes CAISDLIGGDRASYEQYF.

As regards this clone: Additional DNA sequences in this sample encode the identical CDR3. The chain employs TRBV2 and TRBJ1-5; TRBD1 agrees at 9 bases. The V gene's germline CDR1 is SNHLY and CDR2 FYNNEI. There are 14 residues in the CDR3. Unmatched junction bases numbered 3, after V lost 5 bases and J lost 4 bases. The CDR3 DNA is TGTGCCAGCAGTTCCGACAGGGGGAATCAGCCCCAGCATTTT. Its translation: CASSSDRGNQPQHF.

The V gene is TRBV18, the J gene TRBJ1-5; D gene uncertain. V was trimmed by 2 bases and J by 3 bases, leaving 8 bases between them. Germline assignment: CDR1 KGHSH and CDR2 LQKENI. This CDR3 has 14 amino acids. CDR3 residues: CASSPDLDNQPQHF. DNA of the CDR3: TGTGCCAGCTCACCAGACTTGGACAATCAGCCCCAGCATTTT. The full variable domain, with the rest looked up from reference TRBV18 and TRBJ1-5, is NAGVMQNPRHLVRRRGQEARLRCSPMKGHSHVYWYRQLPEEGLKFMVYLQKENIIDESGMPKERFSAEFPKEGPSILRIQQVVRGDSAAYFCASSPDLDNQPQHFGDGTRLSIL.

The V call is TRBV2, the J call TRBJ1-1; possibly TRBD1 for D (6 bases). V was trimmed by 7 bases and J by 2 bases, leaving 20 bases between them. The CDR3 is 16 amino acids. CDR1 is SNHLY and CDR2 is FYNNEI in the germline V gene. The CDR3 loop is CASTPTGGVLNTEAFF. The DNA for the CDR3 is TGTGCCAGCACCCCGACAGGTGGGGTCCTTAACACTGAAGCTTTCTTT.

In its sample, this clone was seen once. The chain links TRBV30 to TRBJ1-5, with D perhaps TRBD1 (5 bases). The germline CDR1 and CDR2 sequences are GTSNPN and SVGIG (reference sequence). Trimming stripped 2 bases from V and 0 bases from J, with 11 bases between. This CDR3 is built from 15 residues. Here the CDR3 reads CAWSRGEYSNQPQHF. CDR3 in DNA: TGTGCCTGGAGTAGGGGAGAATATAGCAATCAGCCCCAGCATTTT. The full variable domain, rest sourced from reference TRBV30 and TRBJ1-5, is SQTIHQWPATLVQPVGSPLSLECTVEGTSNPNLYWYRQAAGRGLQLLFYSVGIGQISSEVPQNLSASRPQDRQFILSSKKLLLSDSGFYLCAWSRGEYSNQPQHFGDGTRLSIL.

The V call is TRBV28, the J call TRBJ2-5; 7 bases fit TRBD2. Germline loops: CDR1 MDHEN, CDR2 SYDVKM. CDR3 length equals 13 residues. The V gene end was trimmed by 3 bases and the J gene end by 7 bases; junction bases not matched to a gene: 5. The CDR3 reads CASSFSGGRTQYF. Here the CDR3 DNA reads TGTGCCAGCAGTTTTTCGGGGGGACGGACCCAGTACTTC.